The clone carrying this TCR beta chain was seen just once. Antigen unknown. Through a sample-barcoded 5' primer and a J-beta primer mix, a second PCR was run for about 6 to 11 cycles. TCRdb reanalysed the 5' RACE reads using MiXCR and keeps one entry per CDR3 protein. Of 780,000 or so distinct CDR3 sequences detected, more than 20% appear once; the ten largest clones hold roughly 3.8%. Trimming removed 4 bases from V and 12 bases from J, with 24 bases in between. Germline V gene lookup returns CDR1 LGHNA and CDR2 YSLEER. CDR3 length: 15 residues. This sample was taken from a study of blood T cells in healthy people across ages. Regarding the study as a whole: When set beside aged donors, long-lived donors presented more naive CD4+ cells and higher diversity.

This same sample was also taken into another study, of T cells of mothers and their children. Per that study: According to the study, all extracted RNA entered cDNA synthesis at 1.5 ug per 15 ul.

Specimen: blood. The chain combines TRBV4-3 with TRBJ1-2, with D possibly matching TRBD1 (6 bases). The TCR sequence derives from a boy between 5 and 17 years old in good health. The DNA of the CDR3 is TGCGCCAGCAGCCGAGATTGGGGGGGCGCCCAGTTCCACACCTTC. Residues: CASSRDWGGAQFHTF.